This section outlines one T cell receptor (beta chain) sequence together with its context. Researchers ran the PCR with 60 Vbeta and 13 Jbeta primers. Clones were sequenced by immunoSEQ multiplex PCR, and TCRdb holds only the in-frame ones, with some missing. This sample's table reports approximately 58,000 clones. The data are from a study of cytomegalovirus exposure and HLA in healthy donors. Per the germline V gene, CDR1 is GTSNPN and CDR2 is SVGIG (reference sequence). The CDR3 covers 12 residues. The chain links TRBV30 to TRBJ2-5, with a tentative D call TRBD1 (6 bases). The J call could be wrong; TRBJ2-7 is a better fit for the DNA end. The sample taken for sequencing was PBMCs. The TCR originated in a man aged 30 to 45 in good health and CMV-seropositive. CDR3 DNA sequence: TGTGCCTGGAGCGGGACATTCTACGAGCAGTACTTC. Its translation: CAWSGTFYEQYF.